Below, 6 T cell receptor beta chains from the same sample are listed, as sequenced in a study of control samples from healthy donors and cancer patients. Measured with immunoSEQ multiplex PCR; TCRdb has only the in-frame clones, and not every one. This table holds 150,000 to 200,000 clones, 90% found once. The material sequenced was blood. These receptors were obtained from a woman in her forties or fifties in good health.

Details on this clone: The same CDR3 can be traced to other DNA sequences in this sample. V is TRBV28 and J is TRBJ2-5; 13 bases agree with TRBD2. The CDR3 has 19 amino acids. Trimming cost V 4 bases and J 4 bases; bases outside gene matches: 15. CDR1 is MDHEN and CDR2 is SYDVKM in the germline V gene. DNA of the CDR3: TGTGCCAGCAGTTCCTCACTAGCGGGGGGGTCGGCCGGAAGAGAGACCCAGTACTTC. Translated, it gives CASSSSLAGGSAGRETQYF.

CDR3 in amino acids: CASSNINYGYTF. In DNA form, the CDR3 reads TGTGCCAGCAGTAATATTAACTATGGCTACACCTTC. V is TRBV28 and J is TRBJ1-2; no clear D. This CDR3 has 12 residues. Germline V gene lookup returns CDR1 MDHEN and CDR2 SYDVKM. Trimming left V 5 bases short and J 1 base short, with 5 bases between.

The V and J genes are TRBV7-2 and TRBJ2-1, with 12 bases matching TRBD2. J was trimmed by 0 bases and V by 5 bases; bases with no gene match: 8. This CDR3 is built from 18 residues. CDR1 and CDR2 from the germline V gene are SGHTA and FQGNSA. The CDR3 nucleotides read TGTGCCAGCAGCCTTCGACTAGCGGGAGCCCCCTCCTACAATGAGCAGTTCTTC. Its translation is CASSLRLAGAPSYNEQFF.

The chain is built from TRBV28 and TRBJ1-5; 9 bases map to TRBD1. Trimming removed 5 bases from V and 6 bases from J; junction bases left unmatched: 8. In germline, CDR1 is MDHEN, CDR2 SYDVKM. The CDR3 length is 15 residues. CDR3 in DNA: TGTGCCAGCAGTCCTATAACAGGGGGCAGTCAGCCCCAGCATTTT. Amino acids: CASSPITGGSQPQHF.

The chain employs TRBV6-2 or TRBV6-3 and TRBJ2-2; D is possibly TRBD2 (6 bases). This CDR3 has 15 amino acids. Looked up from germline, CDR1 is MNHEY and CDR2 is SVGEGT. V lost 4 bases and J lost 6, with 15 bases in between. The CDR3 DNA follows: TGTGCCAGCAGTTTCATCCGGGAGAGGGCCGGGGAGCTGTTTTTT. Amino acids: CASSFIRERAGELFF.

The chain carries TRBV18 and TRBJ1-2; 8 bases line up with TRBD1. The CDR3 contains 13 residues. Germline CDR1 reads KGHSH; CDR2 reads LQKENI. The J segment lost 6 bases and the V segment lost 5 bases, leaving 5 bases of the junction unmatched. DNA of the CDR3: TGTGCCAGCTCATCTGACAGGGGCCATGGCTACACCTTC. Its translation is CASSSDRGHGYTF.